This T cell receptor (beta chain) was captured by sequencing in a study of long-term antiretroviral therapy in people with HIV. This CDR3 spans 14 amino acids. CDR1 SEHNR and CDR2 FQNEAQ come from the germline V gene (reference sequence). The V and J ends lost 5 bases and 3 bases respectively, with 11 bases between them. Version v3.0 of the immunoSEQ assay ran at survey level. Only in-frame clones appear in the TCRdb table, and some are missing; sequencing was by immunoSEQ multiplex PCR. The sample lists around 40,000 clones; about 89% were seen once. This clone was seen more than once but under ten times. Participants who had HIV were, without exception, treated in the United States.

The receptor was isolated from a woman aged 45-65 years with HIV. Sample: unsorted PBMCs, taken 0.1 years before starting antiretroviral therapy. V and J are TRBV7-9 and TRBJ1-3; D gene unclear. The CDR3 DNA follows: TGTGCCAGCAGCCCAAGACTGGGTGGAAACACCATATATTTT. Amino acids: CASSPRLGGNTIYF.